This entry is about one TCR beta chain. This receptor's antigen is unknown. Base qualities are missing; no much larger clone stands one base away. The sample is drawn from a study of shared clonotypes between healthy human individuals (TCRdb year 2020). For the wider study: The cohort comprised a couple of women and a few men aged 18 to 49 years. Per donor, leukapheresis produced somewhere between about 0.94 and 9 billion PBMCs. Different laboratories and diverse techniques were used to prepare libraries and sequence TCR repertoires, to increase sequencing depth and limit assay-specific biases. Blood TCR repertoires of five healthy adults were deeply sequenced to estimate repertoire size and the extent of clonotype sharing between individuals.

Study-level results and caveats: Pairwise subsampling indicated that sequencing depth was expected to affect the degree of clonotype sharing among donors. Sampling was restricted to blood, and TCR repertoires in tissues likely differ from the TCR repertoires found in blood. The genetic and exposure-history diversity represented was limited by the small number of donors.

Healthy HIV-negative adults with no recently reported acute infections or vaccinations were included as donors. Only Caucasian adults living in Nashville, Tennessee, USA were represented among the donors. In the unsorted samples, roughly 90 million PBMCs were counted, and genomic DNA was extracted using the QIAamp DNA Blood Mini kit. After blood collection by leukapheresis, PBMCs were isolated using Ficoll-Histopaque density gradient centrifugation and then cryopreserved in the vapor phase of liquid nitrogen. V trim: 6 bases; J trim: 3 bases; unmatched bases: 2. The CDR3 holds 14 amino acids from the cysteine to the phenylalanine. This entry keeps only the CDR3 DNA: 42 bases, framed from base 1. CDR1 and CDR2 (MNHNY, SVGAGI) derive from the germline V gene (reference sequence). Using the deep immunoSEQ assay, TCR CDR3 regions were amplified from genomic DNA by multiplex PCR. For each cell subset, the extracted genomic DNA was distributed evenly across all wells of several immunoSEQ 96-well plates, and each plate served as one replicate. For unsorted PBMC, each replicate PCR was loaded with 250 to 300 ng genomic DNA, equivalent to approximately 33,000 T cell genomes. Ten immunoSEQ deep assay plates were used to sequence unsorted PBMC genomic DNA. The purified libraries were quantified using a Qubit 3.0 fluorometer, sized with a Bioanalyzer 2100, and then quantified again using the KAPA Library Quantification kit. A separate single-read 150-cycle Illumina NextSeq 550 flow cell was used to sequence each immunoSEQ 96-well plate. In the original analysis: Because the immunoSEQ output held only junctional sequences and lacked quality scores, the filtering could not match the filtering applied to full-length reads. To assign V/J genes and CDR3, sequences were annotated against IMGT germline references using PyIR, a Python wrapper for IgBLAST v1.9. Any read was removed if the V/J assignment was weak (E-value above 1e-6), the CDR3 was missing, or the read contained stop codons, out-of-frame junctions, or ambiguous translated residues. V3J clonotypes were defined by identical inferred V gene, J gene, and CDR3 amino acid sequence. To compute the percentage overlap between repertoires, the number of shared unique clonotypes was divided by the size of the smaller repertoire. RTK rarefaction, the Chao1 estimator, and Recon v2.1 estimates of unobserved clonotypes were used to assess repertoire richness. The source is immuneACCESS, and TCRdb retained only in-frame sequences with V and J called. Part of the clones is not carried over; for the studies checked, unresolved V genes explain less than half of this, and the remainder is unexplained. That table is the source of V, J and clone size, and D and trimming were worked out from the DNA. Counted in this sample were about 490,000 clones; about three quarters of them appeared once. The ten top clones hold approximately 13% of the sample.

The chain was built from TRBV6-6 and TRBJ2-7, with 13 middle bases fitting TRBD2. The origin of this receptor is a woman between 35 and 50 years old in good health. Some clones in this sample may be carry-over from other donors' samples. Specimen: PBMCs. The CDR3 region has the sequence CASSGLAGVYEQYF. The DNA sequence follows: TGTGCCAGCAGCGGACTAGCGGGAGTCTACGAGCAGTACTTC.